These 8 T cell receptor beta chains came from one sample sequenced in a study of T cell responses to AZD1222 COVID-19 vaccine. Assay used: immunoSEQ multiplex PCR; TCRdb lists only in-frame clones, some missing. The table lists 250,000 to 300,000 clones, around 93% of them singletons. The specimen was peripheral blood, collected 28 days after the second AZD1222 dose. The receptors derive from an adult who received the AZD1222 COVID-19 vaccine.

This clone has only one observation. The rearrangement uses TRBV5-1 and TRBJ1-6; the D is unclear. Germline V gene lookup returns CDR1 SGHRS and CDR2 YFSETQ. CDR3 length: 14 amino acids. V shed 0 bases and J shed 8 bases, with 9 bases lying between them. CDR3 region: CASSLAGPDSPLHF. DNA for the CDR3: TGCGCCAGCAGCTTGGCCGGCCCCGATTCACCCCTCCACTTT. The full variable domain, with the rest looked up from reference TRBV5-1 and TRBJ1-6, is KAGVTQTPRYLIKTRGQQVTLSCSPISGHRSVSWYQQTPGQGLQFLFEYFSETQRNKGNFPGRFSGRQFSNSRSEMNVSTLELGDSALYLCASSLAGPDSPLHFGNGTRLTVT.

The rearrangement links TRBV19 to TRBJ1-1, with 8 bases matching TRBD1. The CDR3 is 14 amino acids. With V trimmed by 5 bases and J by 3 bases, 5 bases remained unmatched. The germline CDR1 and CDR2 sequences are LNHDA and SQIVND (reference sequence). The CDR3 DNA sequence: TGTGCCAGTAGTTCAGGACAGGGCCACACTGAAGCTTTCTTT. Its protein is CASSSGQGHTEAFF.

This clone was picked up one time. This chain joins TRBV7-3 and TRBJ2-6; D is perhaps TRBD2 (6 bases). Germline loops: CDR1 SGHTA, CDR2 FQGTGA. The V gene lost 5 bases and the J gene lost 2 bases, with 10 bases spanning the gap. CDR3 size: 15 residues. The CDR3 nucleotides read TGTGCCAGCAGCCTCGGGGGAGCTGGGGCCAACGTCCTGACTTTC. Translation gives CASSLGGAGANVLTF.

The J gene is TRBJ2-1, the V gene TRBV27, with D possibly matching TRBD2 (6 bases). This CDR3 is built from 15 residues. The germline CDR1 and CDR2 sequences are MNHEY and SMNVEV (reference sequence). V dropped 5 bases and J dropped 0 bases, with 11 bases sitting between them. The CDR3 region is CASSLRDSSYNEQFF. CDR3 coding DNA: TGTGCCAGCAGTCTCCGGGACTCCTCCTACAATGAGCAGTTCTTC.

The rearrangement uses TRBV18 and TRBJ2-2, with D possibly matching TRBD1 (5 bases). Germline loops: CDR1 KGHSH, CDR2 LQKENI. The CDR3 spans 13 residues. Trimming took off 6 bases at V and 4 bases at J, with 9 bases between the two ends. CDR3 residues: CASSPDSTGELFF. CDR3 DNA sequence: TGTGCCAGCTCCCCAGACAGCACCGGGGAGCTGTTTTTT.

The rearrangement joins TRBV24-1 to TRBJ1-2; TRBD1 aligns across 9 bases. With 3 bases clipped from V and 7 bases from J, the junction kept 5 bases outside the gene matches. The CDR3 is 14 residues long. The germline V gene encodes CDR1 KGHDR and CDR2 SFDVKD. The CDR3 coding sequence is TGTGCCACCAGTGATCCTTGGACAGGGGTTGGCTACACCTTC. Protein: CATSDPWTGVGYTF.

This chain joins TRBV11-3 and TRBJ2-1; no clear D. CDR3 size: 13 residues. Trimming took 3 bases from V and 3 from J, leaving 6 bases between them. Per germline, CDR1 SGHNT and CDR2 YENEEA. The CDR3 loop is CASSFGSYNEQFF. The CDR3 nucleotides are TGTGCCAGCAGCTTTGGTAGCTACAATGAGCAGTTCTTC.

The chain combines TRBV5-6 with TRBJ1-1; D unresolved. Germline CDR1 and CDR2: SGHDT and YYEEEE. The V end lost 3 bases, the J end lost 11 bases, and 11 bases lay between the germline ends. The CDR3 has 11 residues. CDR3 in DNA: TGTGCCAGCAGCTCGGCGAGGCGGGCTTTCTTT. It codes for CASSSARRAFF.